Sequencing of this T cell receptor (beta chain) was carried out in a study of T cells after yellow fever vaccination. This clonotype was recorded at least ten times. V lost 5 bases, J lost 2 bases, and 7 bases lay in between. Per germline, CDR1 SGHTA and CDR2 FQGNSA. The CDR3 loop spans 12 amino acids. TCRdb reanalysed the 5' RACE reads using MiXCR and keeps one entry per CDR3 protein. The table lists around 120,000 distinct CDR3 sequences, about 7% of them singletons. Here the sequenced sample was CD4+ T cells sorted from PBMCs, taken 45 days after the first yellow fever vaccination. This sequence was found in a man younger than 35 who received the YFV17D yellow fever vaccine. This chain connects TRBV7-2 to TRBJ2-7, with no clear D. The CDR3 protein is CASSVDAYEQYF. Written as DNA, the CDR3 is TGTGCCAGCAGCGTAGACGCCTACGAGCAGTACTTC. Combining the CDR3 with reference TRBV7-2 and TRBJ2-7 gives the whole variable domain GAGVSQSPSNKVTEKGKDVELRCDPISGHTALYWYRQSLGQGLEFLIYFQGNSAPDKSGLPSDRFSAERTGGSVSTLTIQRTQQEDSAVYLCASSVDAYEQYFGPGTRLTVT.